This section outlines one TCR beta chain sequence together with its context. Many counts were recorded for this clonotype. What this receptor recognizes is not known. No clone much larger than this one lies a single base away; base qualities are absent. The record originates from a study of prognosis after radiotherapy for stage I lung cancer (dated by TCRdb to the early 2020s). Looking at the study overall: Between early 2018 and early 2019, approximately 18 stage I NSCLC patients were enrolled in Nanjing, China. There were around 15 patients with newly diagnosed primary stage I lung tumors and a few patients with oligometastatic NSCLC after surgical resection of the primary tumor. Every patient was deemed medically inoperable, around twelve because of comorbidities and six to eight because they refused surgery. Ages in the cohort of approximately 13 men and 6 or 7 women ranged from roughly 53 to 84 years, with a median of 74. Under 15 patients had adenocarcinoma and seven had squamous cell carcinoma as the tumor histology. SBRT was given in 3 to 5 fractions with a biologically effective dose of at least 100 Gy, using image-guided IMRT or VMAT. Concurrent therapy was not administered to any patient alongside SBRT. After SBRT, distant metastases developed in four of the 19 patients at a median of around 7 months, while the remaining 15 patients had no significant progression. This study profiled peripheral blood TCR beta repertoires from stage I NSCLC patients before and after stereotactic body radiotherapy and linked the repertoires to distant failure. A total of 40 or so blood samples from 19 patients were sequenced, with one sample obtained before and one obtained after SBRT for each patient. Points the paper makes about the study in general: None of the reported P values were adjusted for multiple comparisons. Whether the expanded TCR clones were tumor-specific was not determined. Differences in TRBV and TRBJ usage frequencies by metastasis status were reportedly observed in two V genes at baseline and in several V and two J genes after SBRT. Post-SBRT Shannon entropy and its change from baseline were lower in patients who developed distant metastases; baseline Shannon entropy was not associated with metastases. The study was limited by its small cohort and short follow-up, and the findings require independent validation. After SBRT, the count of unique TCR clones dropped from a median of roughly 9,300 beforehand to some 7,000 afterward (Wilcoxon paired P=0.011).

Two rounds of multiplex PCR were used to amplify the TCR beta CDR3 region from genomic DNA. In the first PCR round, primers specific to each TRBV and TRBJ gene were used, and the primer sequences were filed in Chinese patent CN105087789A. Universal primers were used in the second round of PCR. The Roche High Pure PCR Template Preparation Kit was used to extract genomic DNA from the frozen PBMCs. An Illumina HiSeq 3000 was used to sequence the libraries paired-end with 151 bp reads. As for the original processing: Raw reads lacking the multiplex PCR primer sequences were removed with CutAdapt. High-quality paired reads were merged into contigs with PEAR. TRB V, D and J gene segments were assigned to each contig with MiXCR by alignment to reference sequences. To remove sequencing errors, CDR3 sequences were clustered according to base quality and sequence similarity. Shannon entropy, normalized by the natural log of the productive TCR sequence number, served as the measure of diversity. Clonality was computed as one minus the ratio of Shannon entropy to the natural log of the number of unique clonotypes. The Youden index of ROC curves was used to select progression-free survival cut-offs for repertoire metrics, and analyses were performed in R 3.5.3. TCRdb reprocessed the public reads (quality trimming at Q25 with fastp, clone calling with MiXCR) and kept in-frame beta chains. One record per CDR3 amino acid sequence lists the most common genes and DNA. Here the V and J calls rest on TCRdb's processing, not on the authors' analysis. The sample yields approximately 20,000 distinct CDR3 sequences; roughly a quarter were counted once. Together, the top ten hold approximately 23% of the sample.

Taken from the germline V gene, the CDR1 and CDR2 loops are MDHEN and SYDVKM. The CDR3 contains 14 residues, cysteine and phenylalanine counted. The only DNA kept is the CDR3, 42 bases in frame from the first base. V ends up 3 bases short and J 5 bases short, with an unmatched junction base count of 7. No patient had a history of other malignancies or prior chemotherapy or radiotherapy, and all had node-negative disease on CT and PET/CT. At each of two time points, 4.5 to 7.5 milliliters of peripheral venous blood were collected in EDTA tubes. Ficoll-Paque Plus density-gradient centrifugation was used to isolate PBMCs. Right after collection, samples were kept at -80 degrees C until analysis.

This clonotype originated in a donor aged 50 or older with non-small cell lung cancer. This specimen consisted of PBMCs, obtained before or after stereotactic body radiation therapy (not recorded which). The V and J segments used are TRBV28 and TRBJ2-7; 7 central bases correspond to TRBD1. The DNA is as follows: TGTGCCAGCAGTTTCACAGGGGTTGGCAACGAGCAGTACTTC. Translated, this gives CASSFTGVGNEQYF. Beyond the CDR3, the reference TRBV28 and TRBJ2-7 genes provide the residues; the full variable domain reads: DVKVTQSSRYLVKRTGEKVFLECVQDMDHENMFWYRQDPGLGLRLIYFSYDVKMKEKGDIPEGYSVSREKKERFSLILESASTNQTSMYLCASSFTGVGNEQYFGPGTRLTVT.